This TCR beta chain was recorded in a study of blood T cell repertoires in COVID-19. Study as a whole: The samples span acute and convalescent COVID-19 from the United States, Italy and Spain. Nucleic acid was either cDNA or gDNA, and it came from T cells, B-cell-depleted T cells, or PBMCs.

V was clipped by 3 bases and J by 5 bases; unmatched bases: 8. CDR1 and CDR2 (germline): SGDLS, YYNGEE. This CDR3 has 16 amino acids. The authors' processing: From reference gene primer amplification, estimates of nucleated cell counts were derived. This table comes from immunoSEQ multiplex PCR, and its TCRdb copy is limited to in-frame clones, with some not included. V, J and clone size are those of that table, while D and trimming were read from the DNA. The sample lists roughly 250,000 clones, roughly four fifths seen once, with approximately 4% in the top ten. What was sequenced was peripheral blood. This sequence joins TRBV9 and TRBJ2-1; 10 bases fit TRBD1. This TCR was sampled from a man between 45 and 60 years old with active or convalescent COVID-19. The CDR3 loop is CASSAGGTGVNNEQFF. The CDR3 DNA follows: TGTGCCAGCAGCGCGGGGGGGACAGGGGTAAACAATGAGCAGTTCTTC.